These 19 T cell receptor beta chains share one sample of origin, sequenced in a study of blood T cell repertoires in COVID-19. Assay: immunoSEQ multiplex PCR; the TCRdb copy retains only in-frame clones and omits some. The sample yields some 130,000 clones, 84% seen once. What was sequenced was peripheral blood. Receptor source: a human donor in a cohort sampled during active COVID-19.

V gene TRBV5-4 combines with J gene TRBJ1-1; TRBD1 agrees at 8 bases. The junction had 9 bases not matched to a gene; V was cut back by 4 bases and J by 7 bases. CDR1 is SGHNT and CDR2 is YYREEE in the germline V gene (reference sequence). The CDR3 runs to 14 residues. The CDR3 region has the DNA TGTGCCAGCAGCCGAGACAGGGGCAACGGTGAAGCTTTCTTT. Amino acid sequence: CASSRDRGNGEAFF.

The chain recombines TRBV29-1 with TRBJ2-1, with 9 bases that match TRBD2. J gave up 10 bases and V 5 bases, and 18 bases lay outside the gene matches. The CDR3 is 16 amino acids. Germline loops: CDR1 SQVTM, CDR2 ANQGSEA. The CDR3 loop is CSVSPFGTSYPTEQFF. The CDR3 nucleotides are TGCAGCGTTTCGCCGTTCGGGACTAGCTACCCTACGGAGCAGTTCTTC.

The V gene is TRBV7-8, the J gene TRBJ2-5; D not certain. Germline V gene data show CDR1 as SGHVS and CDR2 as FQNEAQ. The V end was cut by 1 base, the J end by 4 bases, with 7 bases between. The CDR3 is made up of 13 amino acids. The CDR3 is CASSLVRLETQYF. The CDR3 DNA sequence: TGTGCCAGCAGCTTAGTGCGCTTAGAGACCCAGTACTTC.

V is TRBV29-1 and J is TRBJ1-2; 7 positions match TRBD1. In germline, CDR1 is SQVTM, CDR2 ANQGSEA. V dropped 5 bases and J dropped 1; count of bases not matched to a gene: 4. This CDR3 region has 13 residues. This chain's CDR3 is CSVPQGLNYGYTF. The DNA of the CDR3 is TGCAGCGTTCCACAGGGGCTTAACTATGGCTACACCTTC. Based on the CDR3 plus reference TRBV29-1 and TRBJ1-2, the full variable domain is SAVISQKPSRDICQRGTSLTIQCQVDSQVTMMFWYRQQPGQSLTLIATANQGSEATYESGFVIDKFPISRPNLTFSTLTVSNMSPEDSSIYLCSVPQGLNYGYTFGSGTRLTVV.

V and J are TRBV7-9 and TRBJ1-2, with 9 bases lining up with TRBD1. Trimming removed 5 bases from V and 7 bases from J; junction bases left unmatched: 8. This CDR3 contains 14 residues. Germline-derived CDR1 and CDR2 are SEHNR and FQNEAQ (reference sequence). Here the CDR3 reads CASSAPGQGRGYTF. For the CDR3, the DNA is TGTGCCAGCAGCGCTCCGGGACAGGGACGTGGCTACACCTTC.

The chain is built from TRBV30 and TRBJ1-1, with a tentative D call TRBD1 (6 bases). This CDR3 has 14 residues. V shed 4 bases and J shed 4 bases, with 16 bases lying between them. CDR1 and CDR2 from the germline V gene are GTSNPN and SVGIG (reference sequence). For the CDR3, the DNA is TGTGCCTGGAACCCGCGGGGGGGCGGCACTGAAGCTTTCTTT. Protein: CAWNPRGGGTEAFF.

V and J are TRBV20-1 and TRBJ2-3, with TRBD1 matching 12 bases. Per germline, CDR1 DFQATT and CDR2 SNEGSKA (reference sequence). The CDR3 runs to 16 residues. V shed 3 bases and J 7 bases; nucleotides not matched to a gene: 11. The CDR3 coding sequence is TGCAGTGCTAGTTCCCGGGACAGGGGGCAGGGAAATACGCAGTATTTT. This encodes CSASSRDRGQGNTQYF.

The J gene is TRBJ1-1, the V gene TRBV30, with D maybe TRBD1 (6 bases). From germline, CDR1 is GTSNPN and CDR2 SVGIG (reference sequence). The CDR3 consists of 15 residues. Between the trimmed V and J ends, which lost 4 bases and 10 bases, there was a span of 25 bases. The DNA of the CDR3 is TGTGCCTGGACCCAGCTTTCCAGGGGCAGGTTTGGAGCTTTCTTT. It encodes CAWTQLSRGRFGAFF.

This sequence joins TRBV3-1 (or the pseudogene TRBV3-2) and TRBJ1-1; a weak D match, TRBD1 (5 bases). The V end lost 1 base, the J end lost 7 bases, and 7 bases lay between the germline ends. The V gene's germline CDR1 is LGHDT and CDR2 YNNKEL (reference sequence). The CDR3 extends over 12 amino acids. In DNA, the CDR3 is TGTGCCAGCAGCCAAGGTAGGGGTGAAGCTTTCTTT. Encoded protein: CASSQGRGEAFF.

The V gene is TRBV29-1, the J gene TRBJ2-1; weak D call: TRBD2 (7 bases). In germline, CDR1 is SQVTM, CDR2 ANQGSEA. Trimming shortened V by 1 base and J by 4 bases, and 11 bases separated the two germline ends. This CDR3 region has 14 residues. DNA of the CDR3: TGCAGCGTTGAAGGGGGGGGGCTGTACAATGAGCAGTTCTTC. This translates into CSVEGGGLYNEQFF.

This clone was observed once. The genes are TRBV11-2 and TRBJ2-1; 9 positions agree with TRBD2. The germline CDR1 and CDR2 sequences are SGHAT and FQNNGV. The V gene end was trimmed by 5 bases and the J gene end by 5 bases; junction bases not matched to a gene: 10. The CDR3 is made up of 16 amino acids. CDR3 nucleotides: TGTGCCAGCAGCGGGGTGGCGGGGGGGTTTAACAATGAGCAGTTCTTC. As protein: CASSGVAGGFNNEQFF. Filled out from reference TRBV11-2 and TRBJ2-1, the complete variable domain reads EAGVAQSPRYKIIEKRQSVAFWCNPISGHATLYWYQQILGQGPKLLIQFQNNGVVDDSQLPKDRFSAERLKGVDSTLKIQPAKLEDSAVYLCASSGVAGGFNNEQFFGPGTRLTVL.

The CDR3 region is CASSLDRTSGGEQFF. CDR3 in DNA: TGCGCCAGCAGCTTGGATCGGACTAGCGGGGGGGAGCAGTTCTTC. This chain connects TRBV5-1 to TRBJ2-1; 14 bases are shared with TRBD2. Germline CDR1 is SGHRS and CDR2 is YFSETQ. Germline trimming cut 0 bases from V and 10 bases from J; bases unmatched to any gene: 3. The CDR3 has 15 amino acids.

The rearrangement joins TRBV5-1 to TRBJ2-2; 8 positions agree with TRBD1. In germline, CDR1 is SGHRS, CDR2 YFSETQ. Trimming at V came to 4 bases and at J to 4 bases, leaving 6 bases not matched to a gene. This CDR3 is built from 15 residues. In DNA, the CDR3 is TGCGCCAGCAGCGAGGGACAGGCCTTCACCGGGGAGCTGTTTTTT. Translating gives CASSEGQAFTGELFF.

The chain links TRBV4-1 to TRBJ2-1; TRBD2 matches at 12 bases. The junction had 6 bases not matched to a gene; V was cut back by 5 bases and J by 4 bases. CDR1 MGHRA and CDR2 YSYEKL come from the germline V gene. This CDR3 has 16 residues. This CDR3 is CASSGWTSGEYNEQFF. The CDR3 nucleotides read TGCGCCAGCAGCGGATGGACTAGCGGGGAGTACAATGAGCAGTTCTTC.

The chain carries TRBV3-1 (or the pseudogene TRBV3-2) and TRBJ1-1; tentative D call: TRBD1 (5 bases). In germline, CDR1 is LGHDT, CDR2 YNNKEL (reference sequence). The CDR3 extends over 15 amino acids. V dropped 6 bases and J dropped 0 bases, with 14 bases sitting between them. CDR3 in amino acids: CASRQGAGMNTEAFF. The CDR3 DNA sequence: TGTGCCAGCAGGCAGGGTGCGGGGATGAACACTGAAGCTTTCTTT.

This clone was seen a single time. The chain is built from TRBV19 and TRBJ2-7, with 7 nucleotides matching TRBD1. Germline trimming cut 5 bases from V and 3 bases from J; bases unmatched to any gene: 4. Germline loops: CDR1 LNHDA, CDR2 SQIVND (reference sequence). The CDR3 has 13 amino acids. In DNA form, the CDR3 reads TGTGCCAGTAGTGCCGGGACAGACTACGAGCAGTACTTC. Translation: CASSAGTDYEQYF.

Here the CDR3 reads CASSQIAGGPYNEQFF. The DNA for the CDR3 is TGTGCCAGCAGCCAAATAGCAGGGGGTCCCTACAATGAGCAGTTCTTC. This rearrangement joins TRBV14 to TRBJ2-1; 7 bases match TRBD1. The CDR3 is 16 amino acids. The germline V gene has CDR1 SGHDN and CDR2 FVKESK. V trimming: 2 bases; J trimming: 2 bases; junction bases outside the gene matches: 6.

This clone was seen once. The J gene is TRBJ1-4, the V gene TRBV7-3; no clear D gene. Trimming stripped 5 bases from V and 0 bases from J, with 19 bases between. The CDR3 length is 18 residues. Germline V lookup: CDR1 SGHTA, CDR2 FQGTGA. The CDR3 protein is CASSHLLQSNATNEKLFF. The CDR3 region has the DNA TGTGCCAGCAGCCACCTGCTACAGTCGAATGCAACTAATGAAAAACTGTTTTTT. Using reference TRBV7-3 and TRBJ1-4 for the parts outside the CDR3, the full variable domain is GAGVSQTPSNKVTEKGKYVELRCDPISGHTALYWYRQSLGQGPEFLIYFQGTGAADDSGLPNDRFFAVRPEGSVSTLKIQRTERGDSAVYLCASSHLLQSNATNEKLFFGSGTQLSVL.

The V and J genes are TRBV28 and TRBJ2-3, with 7 bases identical to TRBD2. CDR3 length: 15 amino acids. Germline CDR1 reads MDHEN; CDR2 reads SYDVKM. V gave up 2 bases and J gave up 3 bases; unmatched junction bases: 5. CDR3 sequence (DNA): TGTGCCAGCAGTTTAATGAGCGGGGCGACAGATACGCAGTATTTT. It specifies CASSLMSGATDTQYF.